This TCR beta chain emerged from a study of blood T cells in healthy people across ages. From germline, CDR1 is MNHEY and CDR2 SVGEGT. The ends were cut back, 2 bases at V and 3 bases at J, with 7 bases in the middle. This CDR3 has 13 amino acids. Findings and limits, study-wide: Among long-lived donors, naive CD4+ cells were more numerous and diversity higher than in aged donors. TCR beta diversity, measured per million T cells, fell in a roughly linear way with age.

The individuals who served as donors were healthy Caucasians living in Russia, aged about 6 to 95. Together with a sample-barcoded 5' primer, a J-beta primer mix was included in a second PCR lasting roughly 6 to 12 cycles. Using its own MiXCR run on the 5' RACE reads, TCRdb lists one record per CDR3 protein. The repertoire holds roughly 570,000 distinct CDR3 sequences, 25% to 30% seen once, with 18% in the top ten. This clonotype was observed many times. The antigen is not known. The sequence came from a woman aged 70 to 79 in good health. V gene TRBV6-2 or TRBV6-3 combines with J gene TRBJ1-1; the D is unclear. The material sequenced was blood. CDR3 sequence: CASSYGFHTEAFF. The CDR3 DNA reads TGTGCCAGCAGTTACGGGTTTCACACTGAAGCTTTCTTT.